The sequence of this T cell receptor beta chain was determined in a study of T cell responses to AZD1222 COVID-19 vaccine. This CDR3 is built from 14 residues. The germline V gene encodes CDR1 MDHEN and CDR2 SYDVKM. Trimming left V 3 bases short and J 2 bases short, with 11 bases between. This clone was counted only a few times. Method: immunoSEQ multiplex PCR; TCRdb's copy keeps in-frame clones and lacks some. This table has about 170,000 clones, over 80% appearing once. The starting material was peripheral blood, obtained 28 days after the second dose of the MenACWY control vaccine. The genes are TRBV28 and TRBJ2-7, with D unclear. This TCR was recovered from an adult who received the MenACWY meningococcal vaccine as a control. CDR3 amino acids: CASSFAAVPYEQYF. CDR3 nucleotides: TGTGCCAGCAGTTTCGCCGCCGTCCCCTACGAGCAGTACTTC.